A single T cell receptor beta chain is shown here with its context. The antigen it recognizes is unknown. It has no much larger one-base neighbor in the sample; base qualities were not kept. The sample belongs to a study of shared clonotypes between healthy human individuals (dated by TCRdb to 2020 to 2022). About the investigation overall: A couple of women and three men aged 18 to 49 years were included in the cohort. For each donor, CD4 naive and CD4 memory were each run on three plates, CD8 naive on two plates, and CD8 memory on one plate. To estimate repertoire size and how much clonotypes are shared between individuals, the study performed deep sequencing of blood TCR repertoires from about five healthy adults. To increase sequencing depth and limit assay-specific biases, different laboratories used diverse techniques to prepare libraries and sequence TCR repertoires. Between about 0.85 and 10 billion PBMCs per donor were obtained by leukapheresis.

What the research found in general, with its limitations: Even with the large sequencing depth, rarefaction of the sorted-subset datasets indicated that sequencing was incomplete. Across a handful of donors, 5% to 6% of naive CD4, roughly 3.5% of naive CD8, under 2.5% of memory CD4, and under 0.45% of memory CD8 clonotypes were shared. Estimated clonotype richness was generally larger for naive than for memory subsets. Pairwise subsampling indicated that sequencing depth was expected to affect the degree of clonotype sharing among donors. Sampling was restricted to blood, and TCR repertoires in tissues likely differ from the TCR repertoires found in blood. The genetic and exposure-history diversity represented was limited by the small number of donors. Compared with non-shared clonotypes, clonotypes shared by all four sorted-subset donors had higher generation probabilities.

Healthy HIV-negative adults with no recently reported acute infections or vaccinations were included as donors. Every donor was a Caucasian adult residing in Nashville, Tennessee, USA. CD4+ T cells were enriched through magnetic negative selection, after which naive cells were positively selected on CD45RA and the remaining negative fraction served as the memory subset. Blood was obtained by leukapheresis, after which PBMCs were separated by Ficoll-Histopaque density gradient centrifugation and cryopreserved in liquid nitrogen vapor phase. Analytical flow cytometry was used to check the purity and quantity of every magnetically sorted T cell population. Each sorted fraction had its genomic DNA isolated and then quantified by UV absorbance on a Nanodrop 2000c. The V and J ends are trimmed by 5 bases and 7 bases, leaving 17 bases between them. CDR1 and CDR2, per the germline V gene, are SGHTA and FQGNSA. Spanning cysteine to phenylalanine, the CDR3 consists of 14 amino acids. Just the 42-base CDR3 DNA is kept, in frame starting at base 1.

TCR CDR3 regions were amplified from genomic DNA by multiplex PCR using the deep immunoSEQ assay. For each cell subset, the extracted genomic DNA was distributed evenly across all wells of several immunoSEQ 96-well plates, and each plate served as one replicate. For sorted subsets, each replicate PCR was loaded with approximately 0.2 ug genomic DNA, equivalent to 30,000 or so T cell genomes. Purified libraries were quantified with a Qubit 3.0 fluorometer, sized on a Bioanalyzer 2100, and re-quantified with the KAPA Library Quantification kit. Each immunoSEQ 96-well plate was sequenced on its own single-read 150-cycle Illumina NextSeq 550 flow cell. In the source study's methods: Because the immunoSEQ output held only junctional sequences and lacked quality scores, the filtering could not match the filtering applied to full-length reads. Sequences were annotated with PyIR, a Python wrapper for IgBLAST v1.9, using IMGT germline references to assign V/J genes and CDR3. Any read was removed if the V/J assignment was weak (E-value above 1e-6), the CDR3 was missing, or the read contained stop codons, out-of-frame junctions, or ambiguous translated residues. A V3J clonotype was defined by an identical inferred V gene, J gene, and CDR3 amino acid sequence. The percentage overlap between two repertoires was calculated by dividing the number of shared unique clonotypes by the size of the smaller repertoire. Richness of each repertoire was evaluated using RTK rarefaction, the Chao1 estimator, and Recon v2.1 estimates of unobserved clonotypes. Generation probabilities for all TCRbeta clonotypes obtained by the gDNA method from several donors were computed using OLGA. In TCRdb, the immuneACCESS table is reduced to in-frame sequences with V and J assigned. These tables do not hold every clone; where another copy was compared, an unresolved V gene accounts for under half, and the others remain unexplained. That table is the source of V, J and clone size, and D and trimming were worked out from the DNA. In all, the sample holds a few million clones, and 85% to 95% of those were seen once. The ten most abundant clones make up 0.37% of the sample.

Input material: naive CD4+ T cells from PBMCs. The intended sense of this specimen's cell subset or site label: CD45RA+ positively selected. Recombination linked TRBV7-2 to TRBJ1-1, and TRBD1 may be the D gene, going by 5 matching bases. This clonotype originated in a man younger than 35 in good health. Some clones in this sample may be carry-over from other donors' samples. The nucleotide sequence reads TGTGCCAGCAGCCCCACCCGACAGCGTATTGAAGCTTTCTTT. Its product reads: CASSPTRQRIEAFF.